This T cell receptor beta chain was obtained from a study of blood T cell repertoires in COVID-19. This CDR3 has 14 residues. Per the germline V gene, CDR1 is MNHEY and CDR2 is SVGEGT. The ends were cut back, 5 bases at V and 3 bases at J, with 11 bases in the middle. Per the study methods: Estimated nucleated cell counts came from reference gene primer amplification. Repertoires were generated with immunoSEQ multiplex PCR, while TCRdb's copy carries only in-frame clones and drops some. Clonal size and the V and J genes are those of that table, whereas D and trimming came from the DNA. Of about 240,000 clones listed, more than 85% were seen once; the top ten hold over 6%. There are a few counts of this clone.

This TCR was sampled from a woman in her 70s with active or convalescent COVID-19. What was sequenced was peripheral blood. V gene TRBV6-2 or TRBV6-3 combines with J gene TRBJ1-5, with D perhaps TRBD1 (6 bases). The CDR3 region is CASSEGGNNQPQHF. CDR3 in DNA: TGTGCCAGCAGTGAGGGGGGGAACAATCAGCCCCAGCATTTT.